This T cell receptor beta chain comes out of a study of T cell responses to AZD1222 COVID-19 vaccine. Study-wide context: Whether given at about 4 or about 12 weeks, second doses were pooled.

The germline V and J ends were trimmed by 4 bases and 7 bases, with 14 bases remaining between them. CDR3 length: 14 amino acids. Per the germline V gene, CDR1 is ENHRY and CDR2 is SYGVKD. Some clones are missing from TCRdb's copy, which holds only in-frame ones; the method was immunoSEQ multiplex PCR. This sample carries about 190,000 clones, roughly 90% of them seen once, and the ten largest clones take 0.75% to 1%. Concerning this clone itself: Its matching antigen is unknown.

Study-level results: Only a handful of AZD1222 recipients, six or seven in all, had baseline seropositivity. A mostly white British donor set with more females was recruited, and clonal diversity was possibly underestimated. Vaccine-associated CD4 TCRs ranged over spike, dominating at 160-218 and 743-854.

The TCR sequence derives from an adult in good health. Sample: peripheral blood, taken on day 0 of AZD1222 vaccination. V and J are TRBV10-3 and TRBJ2-1; no clear D gene. CDR3 nucleotides: TGTGCCATCAGTGGTAGAAGCCGGTCAAATGAGCAGTTCTTC. This codes for CAISGRSRSNEQFF.